This T cell receptor beta chain was retrieved from a study of radiation and T cells in renal cell carcinoma. This clone occurred once. This sample's time point: blood 4 weeks post-SBRT, at nephrectomy. Treatment meaning: 15 Gy SBRT to primary tumor, nephrectomy 4 weeks later. Nephrectomy followed 15 Gy stereotactic body radiation by 4 weeks. Serial blood draws occurred at baseline and 2 and 4 weeks post-SBRT. The patient's renal cell carcinoma had clear cell pathology. V lost 7 bases, J lost 0 bases, and 16 bases lay in between. Germline loops: CDR1 SNHLY, CDR2 FYNNEI. The CDR3 spans 16 residues. Sequencing used immunoSEQ multiplex PCR; TCRdb keeps in-frame clones, though not all of them. The sample consists of 130,000 to 150,000 clones, 65% to 90% of them appearing once.

This specimen consisted of blood, obtained from a patient whose treatment included radiotherapy and nephrectomy. This receptor was obtained from a woman aged 50 to 60 with renal cell carcinoma. The gene calls are TRBV2 and TRBJ2-4; D ambiguous. CDR3 region: CASMNRPSLAKNIQYF. The CDR3, as DNA: TGTGCCAGCATGAACCGACCCTCCTTAGCCAAAAACATTCAGTACTTC.